This paragraph covers one T cell receptor (beta chain) sequence. Which antigen it targets is not known. No qualities accompany the bases; no much larger clone lies one base away. This entry is derived from a study of cytomegalovirus exposure and HLA in healthy donors (dated by TCRdb to 2015 to 2018). Notes on the research overall: According to an earlier analysis of around 600 of the donors, some 180 million T cells yielded over 100 million unique TCR beta sequences and 276 Gb of sequence data. The genetic ancestry cluster associated with self-reported Caucasian donors included 81% of the 398 genotyped donors. An earlier analysis of around 580 of the donors used high-throughput TCR beta sequencing to judge whether each TCR beta V gene segment behaved as functional or pseudogenic. High-throughput TCR immunosequencing, statistical association of individual TCRs with disease status, and machine learning were combined to predict cytomegalovirus infection status. HLA typing included class I and class II loci at four-digit resolution. Roughly five DR-DQ haplotypes were treated as single units for association and clustering because of strong linkage in the cohort. Among a few hundred genotyped donors of the cohort, an average of approximately 240,000 unique TCR beta nucleotide sequences were sequenced per donor, roughly a sixth of them non-productive. The study aimed to test whether signatures of past pathogen exposure could be identified by cataloging public T cell receptors. The T cell repertoires of some 700 subjects were profiled by immunosequencing and related to cytomegalovirus serostatus. Donor age, sex, ethnicity and CMV serostatus were collected together with the repertoire data. In addition to the first cohort of 666 subjects, a separate validation cohort of around 110 different subjects was used. Around 320 gigabases of sequencing data and 70 million to 85 million unique TCR sequences were included in an early release covering roughly 600 HLA-typed donors. The number of donors typed differed by locus, with about 629-630 for A, B, C, DRB1 and DQB1, about 500 for DQA1, 600 to 610 for DPA1, and 472 for DPB1. Genome-wide SNP genotypes for about 65% of the 666 donors were used in a later genetic analysis, which treated that subset as a discovery cohort. Rather than using new phenotypic data, the later analysis identified candidate immune exposures from TCR beta sequences and from how often those sequences occurred across donors. A later analysis re-examined previously published TCR beta repertoires from more than 650 donors and added high-resolution HLA genotyping to investigate patterns of TCR occurrence. All discovery cohort repertoires had been generated using a single sequencing platform.

On the study overall, not on this receptor specifically: Most CMV-associated TCR beta chains appeared to be HLA-restricted in a later analysis, and the HLA associations seemed to be driven largely by CMV exposure. The authors suggested that the approach could potentially be generalized to other disease states and immunological phenotypes. A further reported finding was that TCR beta sequences accurately predicted the HLA-A and HLA-B alleles for most subjects in the first cohort. Immune exposure information for the cohort was limited to CMV serostatus. The earlier analysis of around 600 of the donors excluded roughly 17 rarely observed V segments, including chromosome 9 orphons, because counts were too low. In an earlier analysis of fewer than 700 of the donors, most TCR beta V segments appeared in productive rearrangements about 90% or about 30% of the time, broadly matching IMGT annotations. Several of the top co-occurrence clusters appeared to be linked to parvovirus B19, influenza, CMV and Epstein-Barr virus, according to a later analysis. The classifier was reported to diagnose cytomegalovirus status with high specificity and sensitivity in both the original cohort and the validation cohort. An association between a missense DCLRE1C variant and V-gene and J-gene trimming of TCR beta chains was found in a later genetic analysis and replicated in an independent cohort. Most TCR sequences were seen in very few donors, while some public TCRs were found in many individuals. This cohort had only TCR beta chains sequenced, and the lack of alpha or paired-chain data limited which features could be detected. Presence/absence analyses assumed roughly uniform sequencing depth across donors, an assumption that may not hold. In a later analysis, 16,951 TCR beta sequences were associated with specific HLA alleles at a false discovery rate of 0.05. Correlated functional status among segregating V segments might be attributable to linkage disequilibrium, but an unknown experimental factor could not be ruled out. Some IMGT-functional V segments, including TRBV6-2 and TRBV6-3, could not be distinguished by the 87-base-pair reads and were therefore excluded. The sequencing pipeline was judged likely to have produced a cluster of highly shared sequence variants as a technical artifact. A later genetic analysis reported fewer N-insertions in productive TCRs among donors in an Asian-associated ancestry cluster than the roughly 650-donor mean. HLA typing was unavailable for some donors at each locus, so association tests used only the typed subset. When HLA alleles, especially DR and DQ, strongly co-occurred, TCR associations were difficult to assign to individual alleles. A few of the identified cytomegalovirus-associated TCR beta chains were confirmed in vitro to be specific for cytomegalovirus antigens. Compared with equally common non-associated chains, HLA-associated TCR beta chains in a later analysis were more clonally expanded and had lower generation probabilities. According to a later analysis, TCR association rates differed among HLA loci, with DRB1 alleles showing the most associated TCRs and HLA-C alleles showing the fewest. The study gave a list of about 170 TCR beta chains associated with cytomegalovirus.

Library preparation used the immunoSEQ multiplex PCR assay. A mixture of 60 forward primers for TCR Vbeta segments and 13 reverse primers for TCR Jbeta segments was used in the multiplex PCR. Amplification of the CDR3 region of rearranged TCR beta genes was performed with a multiplex PCR assay on genomic DNA. The amplified TCR beta libraries were sequenced on the Illumina HiSeq System as 87-base-pair reads. Under the source paper's analysis protocol: Across the 670 or so repertoires, a later analysis counted tens of millions of unique TCR beta chains, roughly 11 million of which were shared by at least two donors. A nearest-neighbor algorithm error-corrected the raw reads and collapsed the reads into unique sequences, merging closely related sequences to remove PCR and sequencing errors. V, D and J gene segments were assigned by aligning CDR3 sequences to IMGT reference sequences. For a sequence to be retained, a match of at least six nucleotides to both a V gene segment and a J gene segment was required. Rearrangements were called productive when the CDR3 lacked stop codons and stayed in frame with V and J; all others were non-productive. CDR3 was defined according to IMGT convention as the region running from the second conserved V-encoded cysteine to the conserved J-encoded phenylalanine. The earlier analysis of 500 to 650 of the donors excluded any sequence lacking an unambiguous match to a single V gene segment. In an earlier analysis of a few hundred of the donors, V segments were called functional above 56.7% productive rearrangements and were called segregating when the between-donor standard deviation exceeded 5%. A statistical classification framework was developed to diagnose cytomegalovirus status using the catalog of TCR beta chain sequences. In a later analysis, V and J genes were assigned by comparing TCR nucleotide sequences against IMGT/GENE-DB human TR gene sequences. A later analysis assigned CDR3 sequences and most-parsimonious VDJ recombination scenarios with the TCRdist pipeline. In a later analysis, every TCR beta chain was defined by the combination of its CDR3 amino acid sequence and its V-gene family, and reads without a unique V-gene family were dropped. As a way to deal with suspected cross-contamination and a sequencing artifact, a later analysis dropped roughly 600 nucleotide sequences that were highly shared and had low generation probability. In a later analysis, a clonal expansion index for each public chain was calculated from normalized within-repertoire ranks of inferred template counts. In a later analysis, generation probabilities were computed with a VDJ recombination model fitted to out-of-frame rearrangements, and the resulting probabilities were checked against IGoR. A later analysis scored TCR-TCR, TCR-HLA and TCR-CMV co-occurrence with hypergeometric tests, applying a repertoire-size bias correction to TCR pairs. In a later analysis, false discovery rates were estimated by permuting HLA or CMV assignments 20 times. In a later analysis, co-occurring TCRs were grouped using DBSCAN, and TCRdist sequence similarity was added for clustering within HLA-allele-positive subsets. Repertoires with fewer than 30,000 or more than 120,000 public chains, plus five repertoires with anomalous nucleotide sharing, were excluded from co-occurrence clustering. The table was pulled from immuneACCESS by TCRdb, which kept in-frame rearrangements only. Such tables lose some clones; where checked, under half of the loss comes from unresolved V genes, and the rest has no known cause. That table is the source of V, J and clone size, and D and trimming were worked out from the DNA. The sample contains over 150,000 clones, approximately 80% of them found a single time. Roughly 3% of the sample is held by the ten biggest clonotypes.

The cohort comprised some 730 healthy bone marrow donors. At the time of sampling, all cohort members were nominally healthy, though unrecorded immune exposures were likely present. The donor tested CMV seronegative and was one of the 352 seronegative cohort members. Each donor provided a peripheral blood sample, and peripheral blood mononuclear cells were used for TCR beta sequencing. Genomic DNA extraction from the blood cell samples was performed with the Qiagen DNeasy Blood Extraction Kit. The germline V gene yields MGHDK for CDR1 and SYGVNS for CDR2. At the junction V is shortened by 3 bases and J by 5 bases, with 20 bases in between. The cysteine opens and the phenylalanine closes a CDR3 of 17 amino acids. Of the read, only the CDR3 DNA is kept; its 51 bases are in frame from base 1.

Sequencing was performed on PBMCs. The TCR was taken from a woman in her twenties or thirties in good health and CMV-seronegative. The rearranged segments are TRBV25-1 and TRBJ2-1; TRBD1 is possibly the D segment (8 matching bases). The CDR3 reads as follows: CASSDFTGGVRDNEQFF. The sequence in DNA is TGTGCCAGCAGTGATTTTACAGGGGGGGTACGGGACAATGAGCAGTTCTTC.